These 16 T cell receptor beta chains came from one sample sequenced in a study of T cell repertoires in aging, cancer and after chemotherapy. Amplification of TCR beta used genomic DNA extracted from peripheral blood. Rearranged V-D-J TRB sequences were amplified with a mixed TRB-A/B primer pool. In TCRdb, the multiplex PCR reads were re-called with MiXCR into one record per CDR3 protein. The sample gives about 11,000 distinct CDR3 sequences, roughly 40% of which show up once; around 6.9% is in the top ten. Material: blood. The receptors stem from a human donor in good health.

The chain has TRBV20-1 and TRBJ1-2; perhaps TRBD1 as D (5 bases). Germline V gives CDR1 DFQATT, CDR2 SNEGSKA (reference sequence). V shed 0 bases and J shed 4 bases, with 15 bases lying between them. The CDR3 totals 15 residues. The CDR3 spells CSARDSEGLVYGYTF. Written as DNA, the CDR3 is TGCAGTGCTAGAGATAGTGAGGGGCTGGTCTATGGCTACACCTTC.

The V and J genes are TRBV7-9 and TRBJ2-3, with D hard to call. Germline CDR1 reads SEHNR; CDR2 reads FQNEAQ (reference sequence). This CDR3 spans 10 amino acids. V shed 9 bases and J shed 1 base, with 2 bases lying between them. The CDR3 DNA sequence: TGTGCCAGTGGCACAGATACGCAGTATTTT. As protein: CASGTDTQYF.

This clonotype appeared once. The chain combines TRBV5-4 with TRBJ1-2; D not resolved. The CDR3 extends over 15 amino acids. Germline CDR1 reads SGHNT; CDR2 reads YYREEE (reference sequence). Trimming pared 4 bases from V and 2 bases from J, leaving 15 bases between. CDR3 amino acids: CASSAEGGRNYGYTF. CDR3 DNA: TGTGCCAGCAGCGCCGAGGGCGGCCGAAACTATGGCTACACCTTC.

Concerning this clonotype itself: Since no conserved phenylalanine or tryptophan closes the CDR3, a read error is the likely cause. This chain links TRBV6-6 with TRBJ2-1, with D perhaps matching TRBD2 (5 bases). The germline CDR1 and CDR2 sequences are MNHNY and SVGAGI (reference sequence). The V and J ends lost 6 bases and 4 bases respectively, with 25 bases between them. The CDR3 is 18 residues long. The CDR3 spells CASSLRTGGTSTYNEQFL. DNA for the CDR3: TGTGCCAGCAGCCTGCGGACTGGAGGCACGTCGACTTACAATGAGCAGTTCTTA.

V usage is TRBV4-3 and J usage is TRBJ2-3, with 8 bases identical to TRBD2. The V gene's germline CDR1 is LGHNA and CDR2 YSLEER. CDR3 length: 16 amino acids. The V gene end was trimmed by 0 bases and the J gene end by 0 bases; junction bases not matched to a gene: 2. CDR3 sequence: CASSQDLAGSTDTQYF. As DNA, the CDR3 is TGCGCCAGCAGCCAAGATTTAGCGGGAAGCACAGATACGCAGTATTTT.

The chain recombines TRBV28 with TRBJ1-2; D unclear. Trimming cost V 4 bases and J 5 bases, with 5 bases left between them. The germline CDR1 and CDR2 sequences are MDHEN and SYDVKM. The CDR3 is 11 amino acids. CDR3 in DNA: TGTGCCAGCAGTTCACTTTATGGCTACACCTTC. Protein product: CASSSLYGYTF.

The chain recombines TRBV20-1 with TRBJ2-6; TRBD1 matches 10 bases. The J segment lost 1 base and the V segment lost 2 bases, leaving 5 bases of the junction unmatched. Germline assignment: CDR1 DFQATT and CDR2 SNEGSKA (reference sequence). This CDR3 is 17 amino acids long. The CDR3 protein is CSARSRQGASGANVLTF. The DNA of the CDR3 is TGCAGTGCTAGAAGTCGACAGGGGGCGTCTGGGGCCAACGTCCTGACTTTC.

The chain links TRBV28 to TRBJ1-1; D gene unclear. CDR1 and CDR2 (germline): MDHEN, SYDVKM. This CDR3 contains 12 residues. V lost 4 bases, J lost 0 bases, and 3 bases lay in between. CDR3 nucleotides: TGTGCCAGCAGTTCCGTGAACACTGAAGCTTTCTTT. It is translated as CASSSVNTEAFF.

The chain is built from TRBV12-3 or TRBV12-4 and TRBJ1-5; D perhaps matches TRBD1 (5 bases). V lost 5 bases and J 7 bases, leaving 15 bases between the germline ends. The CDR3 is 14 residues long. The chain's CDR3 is CASSDGGARQPQHF. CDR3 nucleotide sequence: TGTGCCAGCAGTGACGGAGGGGCAAGGCAGCCCCAGCATTTT.

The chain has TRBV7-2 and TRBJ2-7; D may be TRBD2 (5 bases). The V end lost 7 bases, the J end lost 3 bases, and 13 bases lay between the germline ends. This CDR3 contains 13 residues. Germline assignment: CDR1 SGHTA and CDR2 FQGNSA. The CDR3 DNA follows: TGTGCCAGCACGACGGGGAGTAGCTACGAGCAGTACTTC. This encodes CASTTGSSYEQYF.

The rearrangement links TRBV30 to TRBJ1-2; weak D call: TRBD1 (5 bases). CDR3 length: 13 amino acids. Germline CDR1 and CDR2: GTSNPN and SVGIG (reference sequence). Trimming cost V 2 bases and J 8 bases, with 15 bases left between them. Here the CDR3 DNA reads TGTGCCTGGAGTCAACAGGCCCTCTGGGGCTACACCTTC. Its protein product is CAWSQQALWGYTF.

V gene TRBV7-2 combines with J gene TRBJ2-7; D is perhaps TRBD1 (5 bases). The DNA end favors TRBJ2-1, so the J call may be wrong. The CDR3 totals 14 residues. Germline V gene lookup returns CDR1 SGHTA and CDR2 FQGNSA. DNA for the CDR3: TGTGCCAGCAGCCTCAGGGCCTCCTACAATGAGCAGTTCTTC. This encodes CASSLRASYNEQFF.

CDR3 in amino acids: CATGGGTGGSPLHF. CDR3 DNA: TGTGCCACCGGGGGCGGGACAGGGGGTTCACCCCTCCACTTT. The genes are TRBV6-5 and TRBJ1-6, with 11 positions matching TRBD1. The CDR3 consists of 14 residues. The germline gives CDR1 MNHEY, CDR2 SVGAGI. Trimming cost V 10 bases and J 9 bases; bases outside gene matches: 8.

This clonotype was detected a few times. CDR3 residues: CASSLVGANVLTF. In nucleotides, the CDR3 is TGTGCCAGCAGCTTGGTTGGGGCCAACGTCCTGACTTTC. V is TRBV5-6 and J is TRBJ2-6; D call uncertain. Trimming stripped 0 bases from V and 3 bases from J, with 1 base between. The length of the CDR3 is 13 residues. CDR1 and CDR2 (germline): SGHDT, YYEEEE.

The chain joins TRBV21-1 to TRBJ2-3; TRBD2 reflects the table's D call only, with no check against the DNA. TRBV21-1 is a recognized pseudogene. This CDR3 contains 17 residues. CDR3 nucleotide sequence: TGTGCCAGCAGCCCGAGACTAGCGGGGGGGCTAATGGATACGCAGTATTTT. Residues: CASSPRLAGGLMDTQYF.

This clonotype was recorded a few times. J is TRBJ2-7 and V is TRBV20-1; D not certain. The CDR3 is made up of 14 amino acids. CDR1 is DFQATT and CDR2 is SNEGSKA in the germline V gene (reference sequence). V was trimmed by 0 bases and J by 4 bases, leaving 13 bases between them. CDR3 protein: CSARDPVSMYEQYF. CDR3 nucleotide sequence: TGCAGTGCTAGAGATCCGGTCAGTATGTACGAGCAGTACTTC.